Listed here are 8 T cell receptor beta chains from one sample, sequenced in a study of blood T cells in healthy people across ages. It was with a sample-barcoded 5' primer and a J-beta primer mix that a second PCR of roughly 7 to 12 cycles was run. Each CDR3 protein is one row after TCRdb ran MiXCR on the 5' RACE reads. The sample contains approximately 780,000 distinct CDR3 sequences, about a quarter of which appear only once. In addition, the sample was reused for a study of T cells of mothers and their children.

Sequenced input: blood. The receptor source for this set is a boy younger than 18 in good health.

The chain joins TRBV24-1 to TRBJ1-4, with D possibly being TRBD1 (6 bases). Deletions cut 9 bases from V and 4 bases from J, with 14 bases between. The germline V gene encodes CDR1 KGHDR and CDR2 SFDVKD. The CDR3 is made up of 14 amino acids. CDR3 bases: TGTGCCACCTGGCGGGCGGGACATAATGAAAAACTGTTTTTT. Translation gives CATWRAGHNEKLFF.

The J gene is TRBJ2-7, the V gene TRBV4-3; D perhaps matches TRBD2 (5 bases). The V and J ends lost 2 bases and 5 bases respectively, with 10 bases between them. The germline V gene encodes CDR1 LGHNA and CDR2 YSLEER. The CDR3 is made up of 13 amino acids. The CDR3 DNA is TGCGCCAGCAGCCAAAGGGAGAACAACGAGCAGTACTTC. The encoded protein is CASSQRENNEQYF.

This clonotype was found many times. V and J are TRBV5-1 and TRBJ2-5, with D possibly being TRBD2 (6 bases). Germline-derived CDR1 and CDR2 are SGHRS and YFSETQ. The CDR3 length is 11 residues. Between the trimmed V and J ends, which lost 6 bases and 3 bases, there was a span of 6 bases. The CDR3 sequence: CASTGEETQYF. Here the CDR3 DNA reads TGCGCCAGCACGGGAGAAGAGACCCAGTACTTC.

The genes are TRBV7-9 and TRBJ1-1, with a tentative D call TRBD1 (6 bases). Germline V gives CDR1 SEHNR, CDR2 FQNEAQ (reference sequence). V lost 10 bases and J 1 base, leaving 19 bases between the germline ends. The CDR3 runs 15 residues. CDR3 DNA: TGTGCCATGAAGACAGGAAGTGGCCCGAACACTGAAGCTTTCTTT. This sequence encodes CAMKTGSGPNTEAFF.

This clonotype was found a few times. The CDR3 DNA reads as TGTGCCAGCAGCTTAGAAACCGATGGCTACACCTTC. It encodes CASSLETDGYTF. The chain uses TRBV7-9 and TRBJ1-2; D gene ambiguous. The germline V and J ends were trimmed by 1 base and 6 bases, with 6 bases remaining between them. The CDR3 is made up of 12 amino acids. Germline V gives CDR1 SEHNR, CDR2 FQNEAQ (reference sequence).

The rearrangement joins TRBV12-3 or TRBV12-4 to TRBJ2-7, with D tentatively TRBD1 (6 bases). The CDR3 has 14 amino acids. V was clipped by 5 bases and J by 6 bases, with 17 bases between them. CDR3 nucleotide sequence: TGTGCCAGCAGTCACAGGGCTAACATTCCCGAGCAGTACTTC. As protein: CASSHRANIPEQYF.

This clonotype was seen more than once but under ten times. V is TRBV6-6 and J is TRBJ2-5; 9 nucleotides align to TRBD1. The J call may be faulty, since TRBJ2-7 better matches the DNA end. Germline CDR1 and CDR2: MNHNY and SVGAGI (reference sequence). This CDR3 contains 15 residues. The CDR3 is CASSYGTGNNYEQYF. The CDR3, as DNA: TGTGCCAGCAGTTACGGGACAGGGAATAACTACGAGCAGTACTTC.

This chain connects TRBV20-1 to TRBJ2-7; 7 bases match TRBD1. Trimming took 6 bases from V and 5 from J; bases not matched to a gene: 4. CDR3 length: 11 residues. Germline V gene lookup returns CDR1 DFQATT and CDR2 SNEGSKA (reference sequence). For the CDR3, the DNA is TGCAGTGCCCCTCAGGGGGACGAGCAGTACTTC. It translates to CSAPQGDEQYF.